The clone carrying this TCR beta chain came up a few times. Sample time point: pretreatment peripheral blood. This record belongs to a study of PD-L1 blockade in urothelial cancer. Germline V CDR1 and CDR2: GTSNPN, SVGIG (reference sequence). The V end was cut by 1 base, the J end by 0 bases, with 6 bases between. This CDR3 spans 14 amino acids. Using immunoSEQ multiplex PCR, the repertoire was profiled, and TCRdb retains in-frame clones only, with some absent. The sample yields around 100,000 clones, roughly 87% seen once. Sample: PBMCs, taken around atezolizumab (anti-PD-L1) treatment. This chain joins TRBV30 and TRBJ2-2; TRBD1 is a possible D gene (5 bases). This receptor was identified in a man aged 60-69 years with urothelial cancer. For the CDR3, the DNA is TGTGCCTGGAGTGGGACACCGAACACCGGGGAGCTGTTTTTT. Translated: CAWSGTPNTGELFF.